This entry lists 17 T cell receptor beta chains sequenced from one sample in a study of T-cell reconstitution after alpha-beta-depleted transplantation in children. Unique molecular identifiers were used to barcode this TCRbeta library. One entry per CDR3 protein results from TCRdb running MiXCR on the PCR reads. The sample has around 200,000 distinct CDR3 sequences, around a sixth seen once. This sample comprised PBMCs, mostly from graft donor cells, obtained 360 days after TCRalphabeta/CD19-depleted stem cell transplant. All receptors derive from a male patient between 2 and 15 years old who had a stem cell transplant for acute lymphoblastic leukemia, so the T cells may come from the graft donor.

This clonotype was seen a few times. This rearrangement joins TRBV12-3 or TRBV12-4 to TRBJ2-7; maybe TRBD1 (5 bases). Deletions cut 3 bases from V and 3 bases from J, with 9 bases between. This CDR3 is built from 13 residues. The CDR3 is CASSFDSFYEQYF. The CDR3 DNA sequence: TGTGCCAGCAGTTTCGACAGCTTCTACGAGCAGTACTTC.

This clonotype was observed a few times. The chain joins TRBV10-3 to TRBJ2-5; 8 bases match TRBD2. The ends lost 6 bases at V and 4 bases at J; junction bases unmatched: 7. The CDR3 extends over 14 amino acids. The germline CDR1 and CDR2 sequences are ENHRY and SYGVKD. The CDR3 DNA reads as TGTGCCATCAGAGAGAGCGGGGGTGGAGAGACCCAGTACTTC. As protein: CAIRESGGGETQYF.

This sequence joins TRBV18 and TRBJ2-1; TRBD1 matches at 9 bases. J was trimmed by 3 bases and V by 5 bases; bases with no gene match: 8. Germline-derived CDR1 and CDR2 are KGHSH and LQKENI. CDR3 size: 16 residues. CDR3 in amino acids: CASSYTGTGNYNEQFF. In nucleotides, the CDR3 is TGTGCCAGCTCATACACCGGGACAGGGAACTACAATGAGCAGTTCTTC.

This clonotype was seen more than once but under ten times. The genes are TRBV6-5 and TRBJ2-5; D not resolved. The germline V gene has CDR1 MNHEY and CDR2 SVGAGI. This CDR3 contains 13 residues. Trimming removed 4 bases from V and 4 bases from J, with 10 bases in between. The CDR3 DNA is TGTGCCAGCAGTTCCACAGTGATAGAGACCCAGTACTTC. Amino acid sequence: CASSSTVIETQYF.

The table lists this clonotype with a few counts. This sequence joins TRBV7-2 and TRBJ2-7; no clear D gene. Looked up from germline, CDR1 is SGHTA and CDR2 is FQGNSA. V lost 2 bases to trimming and J lost 2 bases, with 13 bases between them. This CDR3 has 15 amino acids. For the CDR3, the DNA is TGTGCCAGCAGCTTAACAATGGGGTCCCCCTACGAGCAGTACTTC. It specifies CASSLTMGSPYEQYF.

This clonotype was seen only a few times. The chain uses TRBV5-1 and TRBJ2-7, with TRBD2 as a possible D gene (6 bases). Per germline, CDR1 SGHRS and CDR2 YFSETQ. This CDR3 has 15 amino acids. V shed 4 bases and J shed 2 bases, with 16 bases lying between them. The CDR3 protein is CASSLNLGGAYEQYF. For the CDR3, the DNA is TGCGCCAGCAGCCTGAACCTCGGAGGGGCCTACGAGCAGTACTTC.

This clonotype has only a few counts. The chain carries TRBV20-1 and TRBJ2-5; 9 positions agree with TRBD2. CDR1 and CDR2 (germline): DFQATT, SNEGSKA (reference sequence). V was clipped by 4 bases and J by 2 bases; unmatched bases: 14. This CDR3 has 17 amino acids. CDR3 bases: TGCAGTGCTACCTCCTTCGAGGAGCGGGGGGTTCAAGAGACCCAGTACTTC. Translation: CSATSFEERGVQETQYF.

The chain recombines TRBV19 with TRBJ2-3; the match to TRBD1 covers 7 bases. Per the germline V gene, CDR1 is LNHDA and CDR2 is SQIVND (reference sequence). Trimming took 5 bases from V and 2 from J; bases not matched to a gene: 13. This CDR3 is built from 17 residues. DNA of the CDR3: TGTGCCAGTAGTTTCACAGGGGCACGAGGACTCACAGATACGCAGTATTTT. This gives the protein CASSFTGARGLTDTQYF.

The chain joins TRBV7-8 to TRBJ1-5; D is unclear. With 4 bases removed from V and 3 bases from J, the gap between germline ends came to 13 bases. CDR1 is SGHVS, CDR2 FQNEAQ, per germline. This CDR3 comprises 15 residues. The CDR3: CASSSFPSLNQPQHF. The CDR3 nucleotides are TGTGCCAGCAGCTCCTTTCCGTCACTCAATCAGCCCCAGCATTTT. Variable domain in full (rest from reference TRBV7-8 and TRBJ1-5): GAGVSQSPRYKVAKRGQDVALRCDPISGHVSLFWYQQALGQGPEFLTYFQNEAQLDKSGLPSDRFFAERPEGSVSTLKIQRTQQEDSAVYLCASSSFPSLNQPQHFGDGTRLSIL.

The sample holds a few counts of this clonotype. This chain uses TRBV7-2 with TRBJ2-1; D is unresolved. Germline V gene data show CDR1 as SGHTA and CDR2 as FQGNSA. This CDR3 spans 17 amino acids. Trimming shortened V by 6 bases and J by 5 bases, and 23 bases separated the two germline ends. CDR3 sequence reads: CASSYHRKLGPNNEQFF. CDR3 sequence (DNA): TGTGCCAGCAGTTACCACCGAAAATTGGGTCCAAACAATGAGCAGTTCTTC.

V gene TRBV7-2 combines with J gene TRBJ1-1; the D gene is possibly TRBD1 (5 bases). The CDR3 runs to 13 residues. Germline V CDR1 and CDR2: SGHTA, FQGNSA. V lost 2 bases to trimming and J lost 3 bases, with 7 bases between them. The CDR3 DNA follows: TGTGCCAGCAGCTTATGGGACTACACTGAAGCTTTCTTT. Protein sequence: CASSLWDYTEAFF.

The V call is TRBV20-1, the J call TRBJ2-6; 8 bases map to TRBD1. V shed 1 base and J 4 bases; nucleotides not matched to a gene: 9. CDR3 size: 17 residues. Germline lookup yields CDR1 DFQATT and CDR2 SNEGSKA (reference sequence). As DNA, the CDR3 is TGCAGTGCTAGAGGGCAGGGGGCGAGGGTAGGGGCCAACGTCCTGACTTTC. It translates to CSARGQGARVGANVLTF.

This sequence joins TRBV3-1 and TRBJ2-7, with a possible D match to TRBD1 (6 bases). The germline V gene encodes CDR1 LGHDT and CDR2 YNNKEL (reference sequence). V was shortened by 7 bases and J by 4 bases, with 20 bases between the two germline ends. The CDR3 loop spans 15 amino acids. DNA of the CDR3: TGTGCCAGCACCCCTCTTGACCGGGACATATACGAGCAGTACTTC. This translates into CASTPLDRDIYEQYF.

This clonotype was seen more than once but under ten times. The V gene is TRBV12-3 or TRBV12-4, the J gene TRBJ2-5, with TRBD2 matching over 14 bases. V was pared by 2 bases and J by 6 bases, with 20 bases of the junction left unmatched. The CDR3 is 21 amino acids. CDR3 in DNA: TGTGCCAGCAGTTTACCGTCGCCACAACTAGGACTAGCGGGGGGAAGGAAGACCCAGTACTTC. Protein sequence: CASSLPSPQLGLAGGRKTQYF.

The gene calls are TRBV6-1 and TRBJ1-5, with D possibly TRBD1 on 5 matching bases. CDR3 length equals 13 residues. The germline V and J ends were trimmed by 10 bases and 0 bases, with 10 bases remaining between them. Germline V gene lookup returns CDR1 MNHNS and CDR2 SASEGT. The CDR3 loop reads CATRDYSNQPQHF. The DNA for the CDR3 is TGTGCCACCAGGGATTATAGCAATCAGCCCCAGCATTTT.

The rearrangement joins TRBV6-2 or TRBV6-3 to TRBJ1-1; D call uncertain. The length of the CDR3 is 13 residues. Germline assignment: CDR1 MNHEY and CDR2 SVGEGT. The V and J ends lost 5 bases and 4 bases respectively, with 11 bases between them. The CDR3 protein is CASSDDQSTEAFF. CDR3 DNA sequence: TGTGCCAGCAGTGACGACCAAAGCACTGAAGCTTTCTTT.

This chain links TRBV7-2 with TRBJ2-3; possibly TRBD2 for D (6 bases). Per germline, CDR1 SGHTA and CDR2 FQGNSA. This CDR3 is 15 amino acids long. Between the trimmed V and J ends, which lost 3 bases and 5 bases, there was a span of 15 bases. The CDR3 protein is CASSFSTRGGDTQYF. CDR3 nucleotides: TGTGCCAGCAGCTTCTCGACTAGAGGTGGAGATACGCAGTATTTT. Drawing the rest from reference TRBV7-2 and TRBJ2-3, the complete variable domain is GAGVSQSPSNKVTEKGKDVELRCDPISGHTALYWYRQSLGQGLEFLIYFQGNSAPDKSGLPSDRFSAERTGGSVSTLTIQRTQQEDSAVYLCASSFSTRGGDTQYFGPGTRLTVL.